This T cell receptor (beta chain) was retrieved from a study of blood T cell repertoires in COVID-19. About the study: The analysed material was cDNA or gDNA that came from T cells, B-cell-depleted T cells, or PBMCs.

TCRdb's table, derived via immunoSEQ multiplex PCR, lists solely in-frame clones and lacks some. The sample has over 250,000 clones, around 87% seen once. From germline, CDR1 is GTSNPN and CDR2 SVGIG (reference sequence). After removal of 8 bases from V and 5 bases from J, the junction contained 9 bases not matched to a gene. There are 14 residues in the CDR3. Material: PBMCs or T cells enriched from blood (not recorded which). This chain uses TRBV30 with TRBJ2-7; the match to TRBD2 covers 13 bases. The clonotype originates from a woman aged 25 to 39 who had recovered from COVID-19. The CDR3, as DNA: TGTGCCGGAGGGACTAGCGGGGCCTTGAACGAGCAGTACTTC. It specifies CAGGTSGALNEQYF.